These 24 T cell receptor beta chains were sequenced from one sample in a study of Ad26.COV2.S vaccination and SARS-CoV-2 variants (dated by TCRdb to the early 2020s). The treatment or condition label for this specimen denotes: over 15 received Ad26.COV2.S at low or high dose, single or two shots; about five received placebo; per-sample allocation not given. For vaccine and placebo recipients, the sequenced repertoires came from samples collected on day 63 after the first injection. Libraries were prepared through the immunoSEQ multiplex PCR assay. TCRdb provides this immuneACCESS table in a form limited to in-frame rearrangements. Some clones are lacking; in checked studies, under half of them reflect an unresolved V gene, and why the rest are absent is not known. For this sample there are around 320,000 clones; 80% to 90% appear just once. Together, the top ten hold about 3% of the sample. The sample was peripheral blood, taken in a trial of Ad26.COV2.S vaccine versus placebo. The receptors originated from a person between 18 and 60 years old who received the Ad26.COV2.S COVID-19 vaccine or a placebo.

This chain links TRBV4-1 with TRBJ2-2, with D possibly matching TRBD2 (7 bases). Germline CDR1 is MGHRA and CDR2 is YSYEKL. Trimming stripped 0 bases from V and 4 bases from J, with 9 bases between. The CDR3 covers 15 residues. CDR3 sequence (DNA): TGCGCCAGCAGCCAAGATCGGGGGGCCACCGGGGAGCTGTTTTTT. It yields the protein CASSQDRGATGELFF.

The chain has TRBV19 and TRBJ1-4; D is unresolved. Germline lookup yields CDR1 LNHDA and CDR2 SQIVND (reference sequence). The V gene lost 10 bases and the J gene lost 2 bases, with 17 bases spanning the gap. The CDR3 consists of 15 residues. The chain's CDR3 is CATSATGATNEKLFF. The CDR3 nucleotides read TGTGCCACCTCCGCTACGGGTGCCACTAATGAAAAACTGTTTTTT.

This clone was counted only a few times. The J gene is TRBJ1-3, the V gene TRBV7-9; possible D gene TRBD1, 5 bases. Trimming pared 3 bases from V and 0 bases from J, leaving 9 bases between. The CDR3 covers 15 residues. CDR1 and CDR2 from the germline V gene are SEHNR and FQNEAQ (reference sequence). The CDR3 nucleotides read TGTGCCAGCAGCTTTGACAGCGACTCTGGAAACACCATATATTTT. It codes for CASSFDSDSGNTIYF.

The chain links TRBV6-1 to TRBJ1-4, with 8 positions matching TRBD1. The CDR3 length is 16 residues. J was trimmed by 8 bases and V by 0 bases; bases with no gene match: 8. CDR1 and CDR2 (germline): MNHNS, SASEGT. CDR3 in amino acids: CASSEAVGRGREKLFF. Here the CDR3 DNA reads TGTGCCAGCAGTGAAGCCGTCGGCAGGGGGCGGGAAAAACTGTTTTTT.

This chain uses TRBV9 with TRBJ1-5; 8 nucleotides align to TRBD1. CDR3 length: 15 amino acids. The V gene end was trimmed by 4 bases and the J gene end by 4 bases; junction bases not matched to a gene: 7. From germline, CDR1 is SGDLS and CDR2 YYNGEE. CDR3 sequence reads: CASSPTGAPNQPQHF. The CDR3, as DNA: TGTGCCAGCAGCCCGACAGGGGCCCCAAATCAGCCCCAGCATTTT. Full variable domain (missing parts from reference TRBV9 and TRBJ1-5): DSGVTQTPKHLITATGQRVTLRCSPRSGDLSVYWYQQSLDQGLQFLIQYYNGEERAKGNILERFSAQQFPDLHSELNLSSLELGDSALYFCASSPTGAPNQPQHFGDGTRLSIL.

Worth noting for this clone: The junction differs from germline at one of its ends, possibly a read error. The rearrangement links TRBV7-2 to TRBJ2-7; no clear D. The V gene's germline CDR1 is SGHTA and CDR2 FQGNSA. CDR3 length: 12 residues. In DNA form, the CDR3 reads TGTGCCAGCAGCTTAGTTGAAGGCGAGCGGTACTTC. It translates to CASSLVEGERYF.

J is TRBJ2-1 and V is TRBV3-1 (or the pseudogene TRBV3-2); 7 bases match TRBD1. The germline CDR1 and CDR2 sequences are LGHDT and YNNKEL (reference sequence). The CDR3 consists of 15 residues. Unmatched junction bases numbered 5, after V lost 0 bases and J lost 6 bases. The CDR3 loop is CASSQEATGANEQFF. Written as DNA, the CDR3 is TGTGCCAGCAGCCAAGAGGCCACAGGGGCCAATGAGCAGTTCTTC.

The chain links TRBV3-1 (or the pseudogene TRBV3-2) to TRBJ1-5; 7 bases match TRBD1. Looked up from germline, CDR1 is LGHDT and CDR2 is YNNKEL (reference sequence). Trimming cost V 1 base and J 4 bases; bases outside gene matches: 7. The CDR3 extends over 16 amino acids. CDR3: CASSQGSTGLNQPQHF. CDR3 in DNA: TGTGCCAGCAGCCAAGGGTCGACAGGGCTGAATCAGCCCCAGCATTTT.

The sample holds one count of this clone. The chain has TRBV4-1 and TRBJ2-1; the D is unclear. This CDR3 region has 15 residues. Germline values: CDR1 MGHRA, CDR2 YSYEKL. V was cut by 0 bases and J by 8 bases, with 14 bases left in between. CDR3 DNA sequence: TGCGCCAGCAGCCAAGAAAGGTCCCTTTCGCATGAGCAGTTCTTC. Translated: CASSQERSLSHEQFF.

The chain joins TRBV6-5 to TRBJ1-1, with a weak D call TRBD1 (6 bases). Germline V gene data show CDR1 as MNHEY and CDR2 as SVGAGI. V shed 3 bases and J shed 5 bases, with 13 bases lying between them. The CDR3 has 14 residues. CDR3 DNA sequence: TGTGCCAGCAGTTATTTTTCAGGGGTTACTGAAGCTTTCTTT. Translating it yields CASSYFSGVTEAFF.

The CDR3: CASSQDSHSYGYTF. CDR3 DNA sequence: TGTGCCAGCAGCCAAGACAGCCACAGCTATGGCTACACCTTC. The V and J genes are TRBV7-9 and TRBJ1-2; D may be TRBD1 (5 bases). This CDR3 spans 14 amino acids. The V gene lost 5 bases and the J gene lost 4 bases, with 14 bases spanning the gap. Germline values: CDR1 SEHNR, CDR2 FQNEAQ (reference sequence).

The chain has TRBV7-9 and TRBJ2-1, with D maybe TRBD1 (6 bases). Germline loops: CDR1 SEHNR, CDR2 FQNEAQ (reference sequence). This CDR3 region has 12 residues. Trimming shortened V by 5 bases and J by 8 bases, and 10 bases separated the two germline ends. The CDR3 loop is CASSPWTDEQFF. In DNA form, the CDR3 reads TGTGCCAGCAGCCCCTGGACAGATGAGCAGTTCTTC.

Here the CDR3 reads CASSPGTGDFEQYF. CDR3 bases: TGTGCCAGCAGTCCAGGGACAGGGGATTTCGAGCAGTACTTC. The chain employs TRBV27 and TRBJ2-7; 10 bases align to TRBD1. The CDR3 length is 14 residues. From germline, CDR1 is MNHEY and CDR2 SMNVEV (reference sequence). V trimming: 5 bases; J trimming: 6 bases; junction bases outside the gene matches: 7.

V and J are TRBV7-3 and TRBJ1-6, with TRBD1 identical over 12 bases. The CDR3 spans 17 residues. Germline lookup yields CDR1 SGHTA and CDR2 FQGTGA. J was trimmed by 9 bases and V by 0 bases; bases with no gene match: 6. Written as DNA, the CDR3 is TGTGCCAGCAGCTTAACGGGGGACAGGGGGCAAGTTTCACCCCTCCACTTT. It encodes CASSLTGDRGQVSPLHF.

The rearrangement joins TRBV6-5 to TRBJ2-7; D is uncertain. Trimming cost V 7 bases and J 7 bases, with 14 bases left between them. Germline loops: CDR1 MNHEY, CDR2 SVGAGI. CDR3 length: 12 residues. The DNA of the CDR3 is TGTGCCAGCACCCCTCCTGGCCCTGAGCAGTACTTC. Protein product: CASTPPGPEQYF.

This clone has more than one count but fewer than ten. The V gene is TRBV29-1, the J gene TRBJ2-1; D may match TRBD1 or TRBD2 (5 bases each). The germline V gene has CDR1 SQVTM and CDR2 ANQGSEA. The CDR3 is 15 amino acids. Trimming took off 7 bases at V and 3 bases at J, with 19 bases between the two ends. The CDR3 here is CSAEGLGHHYNEQFF. The CDR3 bases are TGCAGCGCTGAGGGGCTCGGACACCACTACAATGAGCAGTTCTTC.

The gene calls are TRBV30 and TRBJ2-2, with TRBD2 matching over 10 bases. CDR3 size: 16 residues. The V segment lost 4 bases and the J segment 6 bases; nucleotides outside the gene matches: 11. Looked up from germline, CDR1 is GTSNPN and CDR2 is SVGIG (reference sequence). In nucleotides, the CDR3 is TGTGCCTGGACTTATGGGCTAGCGGGGGTGTCCGGGGAGCTGTTTTTT. Translation gives CAWTYGLAGVSGELFF.

The chain couples TRBV7-8 to TRBJ1-3, with 7 positions matching TRBD1. The CDR3 is made up of 16 amino acids. Germline CDR1 is SGHVS and CDR2 is FQNEAQ. The J segment lost 0 bases and the V segment lost 5 bases, leaving 7 bases of the junction unmatched. CDR3 nucleotides: TGTGCCAGCAGCGCGGCCAGGACAGGCTCTGGAAACACCATATATTTT. Translated, it gives CASSAARTGSGNTIYF. Supplemented by reference TRBV7-8 and TRBJ1-3, the full variable domain reads GAGVSQSPRYKVAKRGQDVALRCDPISGHVSLFWYQQALGQGPEFLTYFQNEAQLDKSGLPSDRFFAERPEGSVSTLKIQRTQQEDSAVYLCASSAARTGSGNTIYFGEGSWLTVV.

This clone was observed at least ten times. The chain recombines TRBV3-1 (or the pseudogene TRBV3-2) with TRBJ2-7; TRBD1 matches 9 bases. Losses at the gene ends were 4 bases for V and 11 bases for J; bases not matched to a gene: 9. CDR3 length equals 13 residues. In germline, CDR1 is LGHDT, CDR2 YNNKEL (reference sequence). In DNA form, the CDR3 reads TGTGCCAGCAGCCTCAGGGGACAGGGAAGGGAGTACTTC. It encodes CASSLRGQGREYF.

The J gene is TRBJ1-2, the V gene TRBV6-1, with D unclear. V lost 4 bases, J lost 4 bases, and 19 bases lay in between. This CDR3 contains 16 residues. Germline V gene lookup returns CDR1 MNHNS and CDR2 SASEGT. In DNA form, the CDR3 reads TGTGCCAGCAGTGCCGACATTCTCCTCTCCGTCTATGGCTACACCTTC. This codes for CASSADILLSVYGYTF.

This chain links TRBV4-3 with TRBJ1-6; maybe TRBD1 (6 bases). CDR1 is LGHNA, CDR2 YSLEER, per germline. V gave up 1 base and J gave up 1 base, with 11 bases separating them. This CDR3 spans 17 amino acids. CDR3 in amino acids: CASSQGADSSYNSPLHF. As DNA, the CDR3 is TGCGCCAGCAGCCAAGGTGCGGACAGTTCCTATAATTCACCCCTCCACTTT.

The chain uses TRBV24-1 and TRBJ2-1, with D tentatively TRBD1 or TRBD2 (5 bases each). The CDR3 extends over 16 amino acids. Germline values: CDR1 KGHDR, CDR2 SFDVKD. Trimming removed 4 bases from V and 0 bases from J, with 12 bases in between. This chain's CDR3 is CATSDPWGSSYNEQFF. Written as DNA, the CDR3 is TGTGCCACCAGTGACCCCTGGGGGAGCTCCTACAATGAGCAGTTCTTC.

This clone has only one observation. This chain uses TRBV30 with TRBJ1-5, with D possibly being TRBD1 (5 bases). The CDR3 is 15 residues long. Trimming cost V 7 bases and J 0 bases, with 16 bases left between them. CDR1 GTSNPN and CDR2 SVGIG come from the germline V gene (reference sequence). The CDR3: CASSGGGGSNQPQHF. In nucleotides, the CDR3 is TGTGCCTCCAGTGGGGGGGGAGGTAGCAATCAGCCCCAGCATTTT. The variable domain in full, with the rest retrieved from reference TRBV30 and TRBJ1-5, is SQTIHQWPATLVQPVGSPLSLECTVEGTSNPNLYWYRQAAGRGLQLLFYSVGIGQISSEVPQNLSASRPQDRQFILSSKKLLLSDSGFYLCASSGGGGSNQPQHFGDGTRLSIL.

V gene TRBV6-6 combines with J gene TRBJ2-5; unclear D gene. Germline CDR1 reads MNHNY; CDR2 reads SVGAGI (reference sequence). The CDR3 contains 14 residues. Trimming removed 2 bases at V and 2 bases at J, with 9 bases between. This CDR3 is CASSYGTTQETQYF. DNA for the CDR3: TGTGCCAGCAGTTACGGTACGACTCAAGAGACCCAGTACTTC.